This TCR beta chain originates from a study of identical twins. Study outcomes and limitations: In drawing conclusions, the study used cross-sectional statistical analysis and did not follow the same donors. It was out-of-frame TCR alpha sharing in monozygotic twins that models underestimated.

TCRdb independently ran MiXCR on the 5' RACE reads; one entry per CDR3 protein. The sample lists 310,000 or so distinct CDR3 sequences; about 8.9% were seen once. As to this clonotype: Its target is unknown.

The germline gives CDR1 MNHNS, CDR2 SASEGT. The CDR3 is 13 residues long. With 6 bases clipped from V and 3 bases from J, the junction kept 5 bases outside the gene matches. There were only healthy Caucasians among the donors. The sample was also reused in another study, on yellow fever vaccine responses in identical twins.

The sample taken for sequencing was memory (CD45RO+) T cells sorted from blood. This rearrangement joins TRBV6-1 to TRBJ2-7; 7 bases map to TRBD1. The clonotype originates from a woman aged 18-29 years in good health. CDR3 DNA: TGTGCCAGCAGCGAGGGGGACAGCTACGAGCAGTACTTC. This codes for CASSEGDSYEQYF.